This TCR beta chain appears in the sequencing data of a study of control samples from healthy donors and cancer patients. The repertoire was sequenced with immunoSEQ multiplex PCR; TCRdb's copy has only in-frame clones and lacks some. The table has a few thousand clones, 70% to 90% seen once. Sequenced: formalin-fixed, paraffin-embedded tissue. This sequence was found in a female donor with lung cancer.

CDR3 protein: CASSLRQGRHEQYF. The CDR3 nucleotides are TGTGCCAGCAGCCTCAGACAGGGGAGACACGAGCAGTACTTC. This rearrangement joins TRBV11-3 to TRBJ2-7; 8 bases agree with TRBD1. The CDR3 runs 14 residues. The germline CDR1 and CDR2 sequences are SGHNT and YENEEA. Trimming removed 5 bases from V and 5 bases from J; junction bases left unmatched: 8.